The 21 T cell receptor beta chains listed next were all sequenced from one sample in a study of T cell changes during pregnancy in multiple sclerosis. The repertoire was sequenced with immunoSEQ multiplex PCR; TCRdb's copy has only in-frame clones and lacks some. The table records more than 65,000 clones, approximately 90% of them present only once. The sequencing here drew on peripheral blood, taken before pregnancy. Receptor source: a female donor with multiple sclerosis, enrolled in a pregnancy study.

The chain couples TRBV6-1 to TRBJ2-7; TRBD1 matches at 8 bases. Germline V gives CDR1 MNHNS, CDR2 SASEGT. This CDR3 contains 14 residues. J gave up 1 base and V 5 bases, and 4 bases lay outside the gene matches. The CDR3 bases are TGTGCCAGCAGTTCAAGGGACAGGTCCTACGAGCAGTACTTC. The encoded protein is CASSSRDRSYEQYF.

V is TRBV15 and J is TRBJ2-1; 12 bases match TRBD2. The CDR3 is 16 amino acids. After removal of 5 bases from V and 5 bases from J, the junction contained 7 bases not matched to a gene. Germline V CDR1 and CDR2: LNHNV, YYDKDF (reference sequence). The CDR3 protein is CATSGPTSGGNNEQFF. For the CDR3, the DNA is TGTGCCACCAGCGGACCGACTAGCGGGGGAAACAATGAGCAGTTCTTC.

The table lists this clone with a few counts. The V gene is TRBV5-1, the J gene TRBJ1-1; D is unresolved. Deletions cut 1 base from V and 1 base from J, with 5 bases between. The CDR3 sequence is 13 residues long. Germline V gene data show CDR1 as SGHRS and CDR2 as YFSETQ. The CDR3 DNA sequence: TGCGCCAGCAGCTTGAACTGGAACACTGAAGCTTTCTTT. Amino acids: CASSLNWNTEAFF. Full variable domain (remainder filled in from reference TRBV5-1 and TRBJ1-1): KAGVTQTPRYLIKTRGQQVTLSCSPISGHRSVSWYQQTPGQGLQFLFEYFSETQRNKGNFPGRFSGRQFSNSRSEMNVSTLELGDSALYLCASSLNWNTEAFFGQGTRLTVV.

This chain uses TRBV5-6 with TRBJ1-1; D remains unclear. Per germline, CDR1 SGHDT and CDR2 YYEEEE. Trimming removed 0 bases at V and 3 bases at J, with 6 bases between. This CDR3 has 13 residues. CDR3 loop: CASSLVADTEAFF. For the CDR3, the DNA is TGTGCCAGCAGCTTGGTAGCGGACACTGAAGCTTTCTTT.

The chain links TRBV30 to TRBJ2-2; TRBD1 aligns across 10 bases. The CDR3 consists of 15 residues. CDR1 and CDR2 (germline): GTSNPN, SVGIG (reference sequence). Trimming removed 3 bases from V and 4 bases from J; junction bases left unmatched: 5. The CDR3 is CAWSKWDRGTGELFF. In DNA form, the CDR3 reads TGTGCCTGGAGCAAATGGGACAGGGGCACCGGGGAGCTGTTTTTT.

The gene calls are TRBV6-5 and TRBJ1-1; D unclear. The CDR3 runs 15 residues. CDR1 is MNHEY, CDR2 SVGAGI, per germline. V lost 5 bases and J 4 bases, leaving 17 bases between the germline ends. The CDR3 spells CASSPATDRVTEAFF. Written as DNA, the CDR3 is TGTGCCAGCAGTCCAGCTACTGATCGGGTCACTGAAGCTTTCTTT.

The chain joins TRBV6-6 to TRBJ2-4, with TRBD2 matching 11 bases. V lost 1 base, J lost 10 bases, and 6 bases stayed unmatched. The length of the CDR3 is 15 residues. Germline V gene sequence: CDR1 MNHNY, CDR2 SVGAGI (reference sequence). The CDR3 nucleotides are TGTGCCAGCAGTTACTTCGGACTAGCGGGCGTTATTCAGTACTTC. Its protein is CASSYFGLAGVIQYF.

The chain recombines TRBV7-2 with TRBJ2-5; 9 bases are shared with TRBD1. V was clipped by 4 bases and J by 4 bases; unmatched bases: 4. The CDR3 is 14 amino acids. From germline, CDR1 is SGHTA and CDR2 FQGNSA. In nucleotides, the CDR3 is TGTGCCAGCAGCTCCGGACAGGGGACAGAGACCCAGTACTTC. It specifies CASSSGQGTETQYF.

The chain combines TRBV6-5 with TRBJ1-2; TRBD1 agrees at 7 bases. With 7 bases clipped from V and 4 bases from J, the junction kept 9 bases outside the gene matches. There are 14 residues in the CDR3. The germline CDR1 and CDR2 sequences are MNHEY and SVGAGI. For the CDR3, the DNA is TGTGCCAGCACCACCTCCGGGACAGCCTATGGCTACACCTTC. Its protein product is CASTTSGTAYGYTF.

The chain uses TRBV5-1 and TRBJ1-1; 7 bases fit TRBD1. The CDR3 is 15 amino acids. V dropped 5 bases and J dropped 3; count of bases not matched to a gene: 10. Germline V gives CDR1 SGHRS, CDR2 YFSETQ. The CDR3 is CASRITGVQDTEAFF. In DNA, the CDR3 is TGCGCCAGCAGGATCACAGGGGTACAGGACACTGAAGCTTTCTTT.

The genes are TRBV20-1 and TRBJ2-3; weak D call: TRBD1 (5 bases). The CDR3 has 11 residues. Deletions cut 6 bases from V and 8 bases from J, with 12 bases between. Germline loops: CDR1 DFQATT, CDR2 SNEGSKA (reference sequence). CDR3 region: CSAKGPGTQYF. Here the CDR3 DNA reads TGCAGTGCAAAGGGGCCTGGTACGCAGTATTTT.

This sequence joins TRBV6-5 and TRBJ2-1; 9 nucleotides align to TRBD2. The CDR3 sequence is 16 residues long. Germline V gene data show CDR1 as MNHEY and CDR2 as SVGAGI. V lost 0 bases and J lost 5; bases outside the gene matches: 5. The CDR3 DNA follows: TGTGCCAGCAGTTACTCCCTTGGACTAGCGCACAATGAGCAGTTCTTC. As protein: CASSYSLGLAHNEQFF.

The chain recombines TRBV7-2 with TRBJ2-1; 9 bases are a match to TRBD2. V gave up 0 bases and J gave up 2 bases; unmatched junction bases: 2. There are 16 residues in the CDR3. CDR1 and CDR2 (germline): SGHTA, FQGNSA. The chain's CDR3 is CASSLASGSAYNEQFF. CDR3 sequence (DNA): TGTGCCAGCAGCTTAGCTAGCGGGAGCGCCTACAATGAGCAGTTCTTC.

The gene calls are TRBV30 and TRBJ2-1; D is undetermined. Looked up from germline, CDR1 is GTSNPN and CDR2 is SVGIG (reference sequence). This CDR3 region has 13 residues. Trimming stripped 2 bases from V and 7 bases from J, with 12 bases between. DNA for the CDR3: TGTGCCTGGAGTTGGGCCCACCCGAATGAGCAGTTCTTC. Protein sequence: CAWSWAHPNEQFF.

This rearrangement joins TRBV6-4 to TRBJ2-3; 10 positions match TRBD1. With V trimmed by 0 bases and J by 4 bases, 1 base remained unmatched. Germline CDR1 reads MRHNA; CDR2 reads SNTAGT. This CDR3 has 15 amino acids. CDR3 nucleotide sequence: TGTGCCAGCAGTGACTCGACAGGGGGCGCAGATACGCAGTATTTT. Its translation is CASSDSTGGADTQYF.

The V call is TRBV19, the J call TRBJ1-5, with D perhaps TRBD1 (5 bases). With 2 bases removed from V and 2 bases from J, the gap between germline ends came to 13 bases. The CDR3 consists of 16 residues. CDR1 and CDR2 from the germline V gene are LNHDA and SQIVND (reference sequence). The CDR3 DNA sequence: TGTGCCAGTAGTATAAGGCGCAGGGAAGGCAATCAGCCCCAGCATTTT. It translates to CASSIRRREGNQPQHF. Looking up the rest from reference TRBV19 and TRBJ1-5 gives the full variable domain: DGGITQSPKYLFRKEGQNVTLSCEQNLNHDAMYWYRQDPGQGLRLIYYSQIVNDFQKGDIAEGYSVSREKKESFPLTVTSAQKNPTAFYLCASSIRRREGNQPQHFGDGTRLSIL.

The table lists this clone with a count of one. This chain joins TRBV7-3 and TRBJ2-3; maybe TRBD1 (6 bases). The CDR3 is made up of 16 amino acids. CDR1 and CDR2 (germline): SGHTA, FQGTGA. V was shortened by 2 bases and J by 0 bases, with 12 bases between the two germline ends. The CDR3: CASSLGGGPSTDTQYF. The CDR3 DNA sequence: TGTGCCAGCAGCTTAGGTGGGGGCCCCAGCACAGATACGCAGTATTTT. The whole variable domain, remainder taken from reference TRBV7-3 and TRBJ2-3, is GAGVSQTPSNKVTEKGKYVELRCDPISGHTALYWYRQSLGQGPEFLIYFQGTGAADDSGLPNDRFFAVRPEGSVSTLKIQRTERGDSAVYLCASSLGGGPSTDTQYFGPGTRLTVL.

The chain couples TRBV7-2 to TRBJ2-7; D possibly corresponds to TRBD2 (6 bases). V lost 1 base and J 6 bases, leaving 13 bases between the germline ends. The CDR3 is 14 amino acids. Per germline, CDR1 SGHTA and CDR2 FQGNSA. The CDR3 is CASSLENGSREQYF. In DNA form, the CDR3 reads TGTGCCAGCAGCTTAGAAAACGGGAGCCGCGAGCAGTACTTC.

V is TRBV7-2 and J is TRBJ1-5; unclear D gene. V dropped 2 bases and J dropped 4 bases, with 6 bases sitting between them. Germline loops: CDR1 SGHTA, CDR2 FQGNSA. The CDR3 has 13 residues. The CDR3 nucleotides read TGTGCCAGCAGCTTAACAGATAATCAGCCCCAGCATTTT. It specifies CASSLTDNQPQHF. The variable domain in full, completed from reference TRBV7-2 and TRBJ1-5, reads GAGVSQSPSNKVTEKGKDVELRCDPISGHTALYWYRQSLGQGLEFLIYFQGNSAPDKSGLPSDRFSAERTGGSVSTLTIQRTQQEDSAVYLCASSLTDNQPQHFGDGTRLSIL.

The V and J genes are TRBV5-1 and TRBJ2-7; 7 bases are shared with TRBD2. CDR3 length equals 14 residues. Germline lookup yields CDR1 SGHRS and CDR2 YFSETQ. V trimming: 0 bases; J trimming: 8 bases; junction bases outside the gene matches: 8. CDR3 amino acids: CASSLELAEHQQYF. DNA of the CDR3: TGCGCCAGCAGCTTGGAGCTAGCGGAACACCAGCAGTACTTC.

The rearrangement uses TRBV5-1 and TRBJ1-1; no clear D. CDR3 size: 14 residues. CDR1 SGHRS and CDR2 YFSETQ come from the germline V gene. V lost 0 bases, J lost 2 bases, and 8 bases lay in between. This CDR3 is CASSLGDTNTEAFF. The CDR3 DNA follows: TGCGCCAGCAGCTTGGGTGACACCAACACTGAAGCTTTCTTT.